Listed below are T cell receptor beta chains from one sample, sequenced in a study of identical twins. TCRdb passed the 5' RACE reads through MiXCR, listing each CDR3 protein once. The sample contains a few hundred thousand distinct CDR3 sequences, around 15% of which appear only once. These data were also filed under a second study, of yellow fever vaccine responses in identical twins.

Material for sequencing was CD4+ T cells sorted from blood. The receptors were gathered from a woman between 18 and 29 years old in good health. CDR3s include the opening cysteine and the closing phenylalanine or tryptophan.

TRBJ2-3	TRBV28	CASSLGWEHPTDTQYF
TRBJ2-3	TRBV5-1	CASSREFTDTQYF
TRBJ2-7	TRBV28	CATRGGGRPEQYF
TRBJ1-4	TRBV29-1	CSVGGGPDEKLFF
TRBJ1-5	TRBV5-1	CASSLDPGQGFQPQHF
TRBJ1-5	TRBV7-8	CASTVTRNPNQPQHF
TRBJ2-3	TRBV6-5	CASSYEQGAGGTQYF
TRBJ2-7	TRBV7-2	CASSPRGFSYEQYF
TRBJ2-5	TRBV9	CASSVGQAGVSETQYF
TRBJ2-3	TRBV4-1	CASSQVGTGSTDTQYF
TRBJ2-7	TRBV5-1	CASSFSSGRAPAYEQYF
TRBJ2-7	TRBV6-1	CASKASGSTYEQYF
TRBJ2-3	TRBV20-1	CSEQPGLATDTQYF
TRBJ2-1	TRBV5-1	CASSEKGGGYNEQFF
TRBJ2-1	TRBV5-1	CASSERQNNEQFF
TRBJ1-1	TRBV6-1	CASSEGGKSTEAFF
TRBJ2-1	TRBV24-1	CATSEGGTTTYNEQFF
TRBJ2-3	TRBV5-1	CASSLGGSADTQYF
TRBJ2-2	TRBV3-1	CASSQLAGGTGELFF
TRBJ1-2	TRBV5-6	CASSTGTGGGYTF
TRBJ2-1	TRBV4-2	CASSQGPVIDNEQFF
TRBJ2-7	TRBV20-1	CSARSTSGGWEQYF
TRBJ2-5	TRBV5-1	CASSPGTGQETQYF
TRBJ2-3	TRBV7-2	CASSLYSGSSTDTQYF
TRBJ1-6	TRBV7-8	CASSIAGNSPLHF
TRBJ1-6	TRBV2	CASRSDSQSSPLHF
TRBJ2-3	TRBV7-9	CASRVASSTDTQYF
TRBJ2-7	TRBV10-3	CAISESGSGTSKYEQYF
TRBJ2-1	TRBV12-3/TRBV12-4	CASSLARSVEQFF
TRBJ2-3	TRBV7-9	CASSLGGRASKF
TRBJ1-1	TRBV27	CATQHKANTEAFF
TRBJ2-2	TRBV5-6	CASSSYQGRGHTGELFF
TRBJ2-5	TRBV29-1	CSVLPGTTGGQETQYF
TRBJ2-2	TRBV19	CASSRSLDSANTGELFF
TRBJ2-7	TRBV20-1	CSARAPSGGSSYEQYF
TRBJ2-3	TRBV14	CASSEQTGRTDTQYF
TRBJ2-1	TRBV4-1	CASSQNPVAGSYNEQFF
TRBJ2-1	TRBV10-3	CAISDPGQGYNEQFF
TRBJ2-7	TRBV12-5	CASGLLGPPDYEQYF
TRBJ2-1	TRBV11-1	CASSLEGTGARWVYNEQFF